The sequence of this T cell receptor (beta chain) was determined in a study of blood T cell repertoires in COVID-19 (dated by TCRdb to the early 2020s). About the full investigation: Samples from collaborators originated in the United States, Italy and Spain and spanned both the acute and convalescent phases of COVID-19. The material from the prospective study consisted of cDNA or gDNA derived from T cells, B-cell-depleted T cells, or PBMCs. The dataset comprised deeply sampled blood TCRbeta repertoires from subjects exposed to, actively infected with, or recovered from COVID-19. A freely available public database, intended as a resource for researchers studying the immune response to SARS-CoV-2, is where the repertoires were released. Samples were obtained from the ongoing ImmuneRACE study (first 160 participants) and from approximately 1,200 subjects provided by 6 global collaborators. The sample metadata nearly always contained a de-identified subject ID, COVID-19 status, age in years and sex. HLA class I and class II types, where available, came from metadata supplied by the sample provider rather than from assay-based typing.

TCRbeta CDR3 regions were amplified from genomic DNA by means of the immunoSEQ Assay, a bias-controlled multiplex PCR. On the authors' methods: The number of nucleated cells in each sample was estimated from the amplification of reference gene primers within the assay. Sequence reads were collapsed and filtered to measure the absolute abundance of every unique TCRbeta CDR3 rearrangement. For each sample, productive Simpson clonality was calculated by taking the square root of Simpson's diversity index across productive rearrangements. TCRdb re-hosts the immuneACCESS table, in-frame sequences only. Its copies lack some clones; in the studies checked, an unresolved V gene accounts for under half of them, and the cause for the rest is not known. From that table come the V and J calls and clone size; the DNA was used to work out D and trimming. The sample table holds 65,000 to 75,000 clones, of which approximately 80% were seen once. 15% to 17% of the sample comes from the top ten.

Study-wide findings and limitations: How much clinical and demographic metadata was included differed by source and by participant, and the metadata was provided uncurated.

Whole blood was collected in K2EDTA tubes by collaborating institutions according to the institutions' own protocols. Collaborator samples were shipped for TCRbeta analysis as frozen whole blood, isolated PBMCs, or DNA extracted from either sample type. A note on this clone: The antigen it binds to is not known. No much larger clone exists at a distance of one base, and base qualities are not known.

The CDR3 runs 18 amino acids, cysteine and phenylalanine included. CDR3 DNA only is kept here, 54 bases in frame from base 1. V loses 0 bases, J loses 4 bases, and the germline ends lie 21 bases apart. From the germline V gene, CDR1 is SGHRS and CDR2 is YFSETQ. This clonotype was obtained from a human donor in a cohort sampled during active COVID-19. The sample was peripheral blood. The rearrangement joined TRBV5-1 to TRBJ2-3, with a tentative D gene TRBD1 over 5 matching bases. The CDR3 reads CASSLEGHRANFADTQYF. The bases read TGCGCCAGCAGCTTGGAGGGGCACCGGGCCAATTTTGCAGATACGCAGTATTTT.